This T cell receptor (beta chain) was sequenced for a study of blood T cell repertoires in COVID-19. Only in-frame clones appear in the TCRdb table, and some are missing; sequencing was by immunoSEQ multiplex PCR. Of about 280,000 clones in the sample, roughly 85% are singletons; the top ten hold roughly 2.6%. With 4 bases removed from V and 2 bases from J, the gap between germline ends came to 7 bases. The CDR3 spans 14 residues. Germline V lookup: CDR1 SGHRS, CDR2 YFSETQ. This clonotype originated in a woman in her 50s who had recovered from COVID-19. Sequencing was done on a sample of PBMCs or T cells enriched from blood (not recorded which). V and J are TRBV5-1 and TRBJ2-6; D gene uncertain. The chain's CDR3 is CASSPSAGANVLTF. The CDR3 coding sequence is TGCGCCAGCAGCCCGTCAGCTGGGGCCAACGTCCTGACTTTC. Full variable domain (missing parts from reference TRBV5-1 and TRBJ2-6): KAGVTQTPRYLIKTRGQQVTLSCSPISGHRSVSWYQQTPGQGLQFLFEYFSETQRNKGNFPGRFSGRQFSNSRSEMNVSTLELGDSALYLCASSPSAGANVLTFGAGSRLTVL.